The 15 T cell receptor beta chains reported below all come from one sample, sequenced in a study of blood T cell repertoires in COVID-19. Repertoires were generated with immunoSEQ multiplex PCR, while TCRdb's copy carries only in-frame clones and drops some. The repertoire has about 160,000 clones, 87% of them found once; the top ten carry roughly 7%. Sequenced: PBMCs or T cells enriched from blood (not recorded which). All receptors derive from a woman between 50 and 59 years old who had recovered from COVID-19.

The genes are TRBV2 and TRBJ1-4; a weak D match, TRBD1 (5 bases). The germline CDR1 and CDR2 sequences are SNHLY and FYNNEI. The CDR3 has 14 residues. Between the trimmed V and J ends, which lost 7 bases and 0 bases, there was a span of 9 bases. The CDR3 region is CASTDTATNEKLFF. As DNA, the CDR3 is TGTGCCAGCACGGACACCGCAACTAATGAAAAACTGTTTTTT.

This clone came up once. The chain links TRBV19 to TRBJ1-2, with 7 bases matching TRBD1. Germline V gene lookup returns CDR1 LNHDA and CDR2 SQIVND (reference sequence). CDR3 size: 16 residues. Trimming took 7 bases from V and 2 from J; bases not matched to a gene: 13. Here the CDR3 reads CASMVQGLEGNYGYTF. The DNA of the CDR3 is TGTGCCAGTATGGTACAGGGGCTGGAGGGGAACTATGGCTACACCTTC.

This clone has just a few counts. The chain recombines TRBV28 with TRBJ1-5; a weak D match, TRBD1 (5 bases). V lost 4 bases and J lost 0, with 10 bases in between. CDR1 and CDR2 (germline): MDHEN, SYDVKM. This CDR3 has 15 residues. This chain's CDR3 is CASSSTDNSNQPQHF. The CDR3 nucleotides are TGTGCCAGCAGTTCGACAGACAATAGCAATCAGCCCCAGCATTTT.

CDR3 sequence (DNA): TGTGCCAGCAGTTCCGGGACTAGCCCCTACAATGAGCAGTTCTTC. This encodes CASSSGTSPYNEQFF. V usage is TRBV6-6 and J usage is TRBJ2-1; 9 bases match TRBD2. This CDR3 comprises 15 residues. Looked up from germline, CDR1 is MNHNY and CDR2 is SVGAGI (reference sequence). V dropped 4 bases and J dropped 2; count of bases not matched to a gene: 3.

The genes are TRBV20-1 and TRBJ2-1; no clear D gene. The CDR3 is 11 amino acids. The germline V gene encodes CDR1 DFQATT and CDR2 SNEGSKA (reference sequence). With 0 bases removed from V and 7 bases from J, the gap between germline ends came to 4 bases. The CDR3 protein is CSARDRNEQFF. CDR3 coding DNA: TGCAGTGCTAGAGATCGGAATGAGCAGTTCTTC.

The chain carries TRBV10-1 and TRBJ1-1; a weak D match, TRBD1 (6 bases). This CDR3 spans 12 amino acids. V gave up 6 bases and J gave up 9 bases, with 14 bases separating them. In germline, CDR1 is WNHNN, CDR2 SYGVQD (reference sequence). The CDR3 sequence is CASSGTFYQAFF. DNA for the CDR3: TGCGCCAGCAGCGGGACATTCTATCAAGCTTTCTTT.

This rearrangement joins TRBV11-3 to TRBJ1-4; TRBD1 matches at 11 bases. CDR3 size: 15 residues. V dropped 5 bases and J dropped 4; count of bases not matched to a gene: 3. Looked up from germline, CDR1 is SGHNT and CDR2 is YENEEA. CDR3 region: CASSLGQGDNEKLFF. The CDR3 DNA is TGTGCCAGCAGCCTGGGACAGGGGGATAATGAAAAACTGTTTTTT.

The genes are TRBV11-2 and TRBJ1-2; 9 bases are shared with TRBD1. Trimming took 5 bases from V and 2 from J; bases not matched to a gene: 15. The CDR3 runs to 18 residues. CDR1 is SGHAT and CDR2 is FQNNGV in the germline V gene. This CDR3 reads CASSTLKKQGALNYGYTF. CDR3 DNA sequence: TGTGCCAGCAGCACGCTAAAGAAACAGGGGGCCCTGAACTATGGCTACACCTTC.

This chain uses TRBV7-2 with TRBJ2-1; D gene ambiguous. The germline V gene encodes CDR1 SGHTA and CDR2 FQGNSA. V was clipped by 1 base and J by 9 bases, with 16 bases between them. The CDR3 sequence is 15 residues long. Here the CDR3 reads CASSLVAPVRGEQFF. The CDR3 bases are TGTGCCAGCAGCTTAGTGGCCCCCGTAAGAGGTGAGCAGTTCTTC.

The table lists this clone with a count of one. The rearrangement links TRBV10-3 to TRBJ2-5; 7 bases agree with TRBD1. Germline V gene lookup returns CDR1 ENHRY and CDR2 SYGVKD. This CDR3 has 13 residues. The V gene end was trimmed by 3 bases and the J gene end by 3 bases; junction bases not matched to a gene: 1. CDR3 protein: CAISEGTEETQYF. CDR3 nucleotide sequence: TGTGCCATCAGTGAAGGGACAGAAGAGACCCAGTACTTC.

The chain uses TRBV24-1 and TRBJ2-3; TRBD2 aligns across 9 bases. With V trimmed by 10 bases and J by 2 bases, 6 bases remained unmatched. The CDR3 covers 14 residues. Germline V gene data show CDR1 as KGHDR and CDR2 as SFDVKD. The DNA of the CDR3 is TGTGCCACGAGCGGGGGGTATATCACAGATACGCAGTATTTT. Residues: CATSGGYITDTQYF.

The chain employs TRBV12-3 or TRBV12-4 and TRBJ2-7; a possible D gene is TRBD1 (5 bases). CDR3 length: 13 residues. Trimming shortened V by 3 bases and J by 6 bases, and 12 bases separated the two germline ends. The CDR3 loop reads CASSFGRAGEQYF. DNA of the CDR3: TGTGCCAGCAGTTTCGGCAGGGCTGGCGAGCAGTACTTC.

This clone was detected once. The rearrangement links TRBV28 to TRBJ2-7; D possibly corresponds to TRBD2 (6 bases). Per the germline V gene, CDR1 is MDHEN and CDR2 is SYDVKM. The CDR3 contains 15 residues. Trimming stripped 1 base from V and 1 base from J, with 11 bases between. CDR3 residues: CASSLSGDPSYEQYF. In nucleotides, the CDR3 is TGTGCCAGCAGTTTATCGGGGGACCCTTCCTACGAGCAGTACTTC. Variable domain in full (rest from reference TRBV28 and TRBJ2-7): DVKVTQSSRYLVKRTGEKVFLECVQDMDHENMFWYRQDPGLGLRLIYFSYDVKMKEKGDIPEGYSVSREKKERFSLILESASTNQTSMYLCASSLSGDPSYEQYFGPGTRLTVT.

V gene TRBV18 combines with J gene TRBJ2-4, with D perhaps TRBD2 (5 bases). The CDR3 consists of 14 residues. From germline, CDR1 is KGHSH and CDR2 LQKENI. The V and J ends lost 2 bases and 9 bases respectively, with 14 bases between them. For the CDR3, the DNA is TGTGCCAGCTCACCAGCGGGCCTAACGGGCATTCAGTACTTC. Translating gives CASSPAGLTGIQYF.

The J gene is TRBJ2-1, the V gene TRBV5-4, with 13 nucleotides matching TRBD2. The CDR3 spans 15 residues. CDR1 is SGHNT and CDR2 is YYREEE in the germline V gene (reference sequence). Trimming cost V 4 bases and J 9 bases; bases outside gene matches: 7. The CDR3 loop reads CASSRGLAGDGEQFF. DNA of the CDR3: TGTGCCAGCAGCCGAGGACTAGCGGGAGATGGTGAGCAGTTCTTC.